The 11 T cell receptor beta chains below come from one sample, sequenced in a study of T-cell reconstitution after alpha-beta-depleted transplantation in children. As it was prepared, the TCRbeta library received unique molecular identifiers. TCRdb recomputed calls from the PCR reads with MiXCR, one row per CDR3 protein. The profile shows 440,000 or so distinct CDR3 sequences, over 40% of them singletons. The sample was PBMCs, taken before TCRalphabeta/CD19-depleted stem cell transplant. These receptors were collected from a girl aged 2-10 years with aplastic anemia, due to receive a stem cell transplant.

The chain carries TRBV7-9 and TRBJ2-2, with TRBD2 matching 7 bases. This CDR3 has 17 residues. The trim removed 2 bases at V and 0 bases at J, leaving 6 bases unmatched. Germline-derived CDR1 and CDR2 are SEHNR and FQNEAQ (reference sequence). CDR3 amino acids: CASSLPLADSNTGELFF. DNA for the CDR3: TGTGCCAGCAGCTTACCTCTAGCGGACTCGAACACCGGGGAGCTGTTTTTT.

This sequence joins TRBV5-6 and TRBJ2-7, with 8 bases aligning to TRBD1. In germline, CDR1 is SGHDT, CDR2 YYEEEE. CDR3 length equals 14 residues. With V trimmed by 4 bases and J by 3 bases, 6 bases remained unmatched. CDR3 amino acids: CASSPTGDGYEQYF. CDR3 nucleotide sequence: TGTGCCAGCAGCCCGACAGGGGACGGCTACGAGCAGTACTTC.

V gene TRBV20-1 combines with J gene TRBJ2-3; the D is unclear. Looked up from germline, CDR1 is DFQATT and CDR2 is SNEGSKA (reference sequence). This CDR3 is 14 amino acids long. V lost 3 bases, J lost 2 bases, and 12 bases lay in between. The CDR3, as DNA: TGCAGTGCTAGGGGTCTTATTTTCACAGATACGCAGTATTTT. It codes for CSARGLIFTDTQYF.

The chain combines TRBV27 with TRBJ2-7; D remains ambiguous. V was shortened by 7 bases and J by 3 bases, with 13 bases between the two germline ends. The CDR3 spans 13 residues. The germline V gene has CDR1 MNHEY and CDR2 SMNVEV (reference sequence). CDR3 sequence reads: CASTRQLGYEQYF. In DNA, the CDR3 is TGTGCCAGCACGAGGCAGTTGGGCTACGAGCAGTACTTC.

At least ten counts were recorded for this clonotype. V is TRBV5-6 and J is TRBJ2-1; D unresolved. The CDR3 covers 14 residues. Germline loops: CDR1 SGHDT, CDR2 YYEEEE. The germline V and J ends were trimmed by 4 bases and 4 bases, with 12 bases remaining between them. CDR3: CASSLLGRYNEQFF. The CDR3 coding sequence is TGTGCCAGCAGCCTCCTTGGTCGTTACAATGAGCAGTTCTTC.

The chain is built from TRBV20-1 and TRBJ2-3; 7 bases align to TRBD1. CDR1 is DFQATT, CDR2 SNEGSKA, per germline (reference sequence). The CDR3 covers 17 residues. V trimming: 2 bases; J trimming: 6 bases; junction bases outside the gene matches: 17. This CDR3 is CSARIPPGTEAGDTQYF. CDR3 DNA sequence: TGCAGTGCTAGAATCCCGCCCGGGACAGAAGCCGGGGATACGCAGTATTTT.

This clonotype was counted between two and nine times. This chain connects TRBV5-5 to TRBJ1-2; D is unresolved. The CDR3 extends over 14 amino acids. V lost 2 bases, J lost 4 bases, and 12 bases lay in between. Germline CDR1 reads SGHKS; CDR2 reads YYEKEE (reference sequence). The CDR3 spells CASSFRGIFYGYTF. The CDR3 region has the DNA TGTGCCAGCAGCTTTCGGGGAATCTTCTATGGCTACACCTTC.

The J gene is TRBJ2-3, the V gene TRBV2; tentatively, D is TRBD2 (6 bases). The germline V gene has CDR1 SNHLY and CDR2 FYNNEI. V lost 6 bases and J lost 11, with 18 bases in between. The CDR3 has 13 amino acids. CDR3 amino acids: CASRRDRQDLQYF. The CDR3 DNA follows: TGTGCCAGCAGGCGGGACCGCCAAGATCTGCAGTATTTT. Looking up the rest from reference TRBV2 and TRBJ2-3 gives the full variable domain: EPEVTQTPSHQVTQMGQEVILRCVPISNHLYFYWYRQILGQKVEFLVSFYNNEISEKSEIFDDQFSVERPDGSNFTLKIRSTKLEDSAMYFCASRRDRQDLQYFGPGTRLTVL.

The chain employs TRBV14 and TRBJ2-5; 8 bases map to TRBD1. There are 16 residues in the CDR3. Trimming removed 0 bases from V and 7 bases from J; junction bases left unmatched: 10. Germline CDR1 and CDR2: SGHDN and FVKESK. The DNA of the CDR3 is TGTGCCAGCAGCCAAGATTGGACAGGGAGGAGAGTGACCCAGTACTTC. It specifies CASSQDWTGRRVTQYF.

In its sample, this clonotype was seen many times. This chain connects TRBV27 to TRBJ2-3, with 11 nucleotides matching TRBD2. This CDR3 is 14 amino acids long. The germline V gene encodes CDR1 MNHEY and CDR2 SMNVEV (reference sequence). V was clipped by 6 bases and J by 7 bases; unmatched bases: 6. Here the CDR3 DNA reads TGTGCCAGCAGGGGACTAGCGGCTTCGTATACGCAGTATTTT. As protein: CASRGLAASYTQYF.

This clonotype occurred a few times. The rearrangement joins TRBV7-3 to TRBJ1-1; D is undetermined. This CDR3 spans 14 amino acids. Trimming stripped 0 bases from V and 5 bases from J, with 10 bases between. CDR1 is SGHTA, CDR2 FQGTGA, per germline. The CDR3 DNA is TGTGCCAGCAGCTTAACAAGCCCTGGGACTGAAGCTTTCTTT. As protein: CASSLTSPGTEAFF.